What follows is one T cell receptor beta chain and its context. As yet, its antigen is unknown. These data are taken from a study of blood T cells in healthy people across ages. Regarding the study as a whole: Underestimates were what the diversity estimates from one million T cells were considered to be. Samples with more naive T cells showed higher observed beta diversity.

Each sample provided at least 5 micrograms of extracted total RNA. The V end lost 3 bases, the J end lost 5 bases, and 15 bases lay between the germline ends. CDR3 length: 14 residues. The germline V gene has CDR1 SGHRS and CDR2 YFSETQ. PCR was performed a second time for 7 to 11 cycles using a sample-barcoded 5' primer and a J-beta primer mix. Tags on each cDNA molecule came from a template-switch adaptor with 12 random nucleotides. TCRdb recomputed calls from the 5' RACE reads with MiXCR, one row per CDR3 protein. The data show 550,000 to 750,000 distinct CDR3 sequences, more than 20% seen once. This TCR derives from an older man in good health. The sample taken for sequencing was blood. The chain couples TRBV5-1 to TRBJ2-7, with a possible D match to TRBD2 (6 bases). In DNA, the CDR3 is TGCGCCAGCAGCTCGGGACTGCAGTCCGACGAGCAGTACTTC. It yields the protein CASSSGLQSDEQYF.